This TCR beta chain was sequenced in a study of blood T cell repertoires in COVID-19. Study overall: There were acute and convalescent COVID-19 samples, and they came from the United States, Italy and Spain. T cells, B-cell-depleted T cells, or PBMCs provided the cDNA or gDNA that served as material.

In the authors' workflow: Counts of nucleated cells, estimated from reference gene primer amplification, were obtained. Generated by immunoSEQ multiplex PCR, the TCRdb table keeps only in-frame clones and is missing some. V and J calls and clone size come straight from that table; D and trimming were deduced from the DNA. The sample records a few hundred thousand clones, roughly 90% being singletons. V lost 2 bases, J lost 4 bases, and 11 bases lay in between. The CDR3 is 14 amino acids. Germline CDR1 is SEHNR and CDR2 is FQNEAQ (reference sequence). The sample holds one count of this clone. Sequenced material: peripheral blood. The chain links TRBV7-9 to TRBJ1-1, with D uncertain. The source is a man aged 35-49 years with acute or convalescent COVID-19. This CDR3 reads CASSLNSLGTEAFF. As DNA, the CDR3 is TGTGCCAGCAGCTTAAACAGTTTAGGCACTGAAGCTTTCTTT.